This T cell receptor beta chain was sequenced in a study of OX40 agonist ivuxolimab in advanced cancers. If patients had autoimmune disease history or systemic immunosuppression, they were excluded. This CDR3 is built from 15 residues. The ends were cut back, 1 base at V and 5 bases at J, with 9 bases in the middle. Germline CDR1 is MDHEN and CDR2 is SYDVKM. Data came from immunoSEQ multiplex PCR; TCRdb stores just in-frame clones and leaves some out. Of some 81,000 clones in the sample, around 80% are singletons; the top ten hold approximately 0.8%. This chain joins TRBV28 and TRBJ1-6, with D tentatively TRBD1 (6 bases). The input for sequencing was CD4+ or CD8+ T cells sorted from blood, taken in a trial of the OX40 agonist ivuxolimab. This TCR came from an adult with an advanced solid tumor such as melanoma, head and neck, liver or kidney cancer. CDR3 sequence: CASSLFYRDNSPLHF. The CDR3 bases are TGTGCCAGCAGTTTATTTTACAGGGATAATTCACCCCTCCACTTT.